The clone carrying this T cell receptor beta chain was counted ten times or more. Each CDR3 protein gets one entry after TCRdb re-called the RACE reads with MiXCR. The data hold some 330,000 distinct CDR3 sequences, with 5.5% observed a single time. The source of the sample is a study of human T cells and chemical hapten exposure. Turning to the study itself: Each week of the approximately 26-week study, patients had diphenylcyclopropenone applied to the scalp.

This CDR3 is built from 18 residues. V shed 5 bases, J shed 0 bases, and the junction held 8 bases outside the gene matches. Germline-derived CDR1 and CDR2 are SGHAT and FQNNGV. This sample's time point: pre-sensitization, week 0. The treatment denotes: therapeutic diphenylcyclopropenone sensitization with weekly scalp DPC. Only after blood had been drawn was each patch test applied. The sample consisted of whole blood, taken in connection with sensitization to the hapten diphenylcyclopropenone (DPC). The TCR comes from a woman aged 18 to 35 with alopecia areata. Some clones in this sample may be carry-over from other donors' samples. This chain joins TRBV11-2 and TRBJ2-6, with 9 bases fitting TRBD2. The CDR3 loop is CASSRGLAAISGANVLTF. The CDR3 DNA sequence: TGTGCCAGCAGCCGGGGACTAGCCGCGATCTCTGGGGCCAACGTCCTGACTTTC.